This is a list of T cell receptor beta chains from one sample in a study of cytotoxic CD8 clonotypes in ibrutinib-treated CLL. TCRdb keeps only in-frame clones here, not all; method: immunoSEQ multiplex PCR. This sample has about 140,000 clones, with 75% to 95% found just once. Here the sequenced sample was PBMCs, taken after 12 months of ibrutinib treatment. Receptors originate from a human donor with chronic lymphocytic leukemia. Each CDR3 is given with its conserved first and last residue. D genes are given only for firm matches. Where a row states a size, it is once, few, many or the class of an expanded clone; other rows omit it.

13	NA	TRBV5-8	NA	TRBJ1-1	TGTGCCAGCAGCTGGGACATGAACACTGAAGCTTTCTTT	CASSWDMNTEAFF
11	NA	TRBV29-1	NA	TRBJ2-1	TGCAGCGTTGACGAAGACAATGAGCAGTTCTTC	CSVDEDNEQFF
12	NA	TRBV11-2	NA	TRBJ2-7	TGTGCCAGCAGCTTAGACGGATACGAGCAGTACTTC	CASSLDGYEQYF
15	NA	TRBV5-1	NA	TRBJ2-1	TGCGCCAGCAGCCCAGGACAGTCTTCCTACAATGAGCAGTTCTTC	CASSPGQSSYNEQFF
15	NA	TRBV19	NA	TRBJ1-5	TGTGCCAGTAAGACAGATGGGGCTAGCAATCAGCCCCAGCATTTT	CASKTDGASNQPQHF
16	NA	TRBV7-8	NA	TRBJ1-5	TGTGCCAGCAGCCCTCGAGTCGGGTTTAACAATCAGCCCCAGCATTTT	CASSPRVGFNNQPQHF
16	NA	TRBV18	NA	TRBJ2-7	TGTGCCAGCTCACCCTCGTGGCAGGGCAGTGGGTACGAGCAGTACTTC	CASSPSWQGSGYEQYF
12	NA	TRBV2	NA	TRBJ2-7	TGTGCCAGCTTGGGCAGGGACTACGAGCAGTACTTC	CASLGRDYEQYF
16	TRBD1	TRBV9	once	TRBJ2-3	TGTGCCAGCAGCGTAGCTTTCCAGGGGGCAACAGATACGCAGTATTTT	CASSVAFQGATDTQYF
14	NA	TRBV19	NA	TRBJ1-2	TGTGCCAGTTCTTCGCGGGGGCGCGAGTCTGGCTACACCTTC	CASSSRGRESGYTF
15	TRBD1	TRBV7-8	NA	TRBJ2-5	TGTGCCAGCAGCTCTCTGGACAGGGGCCAAGAGACCCAGTACTTC	CASSSLDRGQETQYF
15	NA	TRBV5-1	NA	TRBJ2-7	TGCGCCAGCAGCTCGAAGGACAGCAGGTACTACGAGCAGTACTTC	CASSSKDSRYYEQYF
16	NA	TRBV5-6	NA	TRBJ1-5	TGTGCCAGCAGCTTGGGGGGAGGTTCTAGCAATCAGCCCCAGCATTTT	CASSLGGGSSNQPQHF
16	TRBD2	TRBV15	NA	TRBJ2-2	TGTGCCACCAGCAGAGGGACTAGCGGATACACCGGGGAGCTGTTTTTT	CATSRGTSGYTGELFF
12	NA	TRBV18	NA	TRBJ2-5	TGTGCCAGCTCACCAGCCCAAGAGACCCAGTACTTC	CASSPAQETQYF
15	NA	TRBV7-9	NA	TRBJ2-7	TGTGCCAGCAGCTTGGGGGGCGGGATCTCCTACGAGCAGTACTTC	CASSLGGGISYEQYF
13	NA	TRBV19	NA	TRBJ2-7	TGTGCCAGTAGTTTCGGACAAGCCTACGAGCAGTACTTC	CASSFGQAYEQYF